The sequence of this TCR beta chain was determined in a study of blood T cells in healthy people across ages. Primers used in a second PCR of roughly 6 to 12 cycles were a sample-barcoded 5' primer and a J-beta primer mix. TCRdb used MiXCR to reprocess the 5' RACE reads, holding one entry per CDR3 protein. Found here are hundreds of thousands of distinct CDR3 sequences, roughly 20% of them singletons; the top ten hold 3% to 4%. V lost 6 bases to trimming and J lost 0 bases; unmatched junction nucleotides: 9. There are 15 residues in the CDR3. Germline-derived CDR1 and CDR2 are DFQATT and SNEGSKA (reference sequence). This clonotype showed up many times. Antigen specificity is unknown. Study-wide findings and caveats: Older age coincided with a roughly linear decline in TCR beta diversity per million T cells. Estimated diversity, derived from one million T cells, was regarded as an underestimate.

The specimen was blood. The rearrangement joins TRBV20-1 to TRBJ2-7; 9 bases are a match to TRBD1. This sequence originates from a man between 65 and 80 years old in good health. The CDR3 protein is CSARDRVFSSYEQYF. CDR3 bases: TGCAGTGCCAGGGACAGGGTGTTCTCCTCCTACGAGCAGTACTTC.